This note documents a single TCR beta chain sequence. This clonotype was seen ten or more times. Its antigen remains unidentified. Per-base qualities were not stored, and no clone one base away is much larger. Stable Graves' hyperthyroidism was defined as the absence of progression to ophthalmopathy over 18 months of follow-up. Hyperthyroidism patients were newly diagnosed, had a disease duration of under 2 months, and were aged 18 to 65 years. Exclusion was applied to patients with uncontrolled infections, other autoimmune diseases, pregnancy or lactation. Diagnoses were established on the basis of clinical symptoms, serum thyroxine and TRAb, thyroid ultrasound, and orbital computed tomography. Ficoll-Paque density gradient centrifugation was used to isolate PBMCs from around 10 ml of fresh peripheral blood. Total RNA was extracted using Trizol reagent, and RNA quality was assessed on an Agilent 2100 Bioanalyzer.

Amplification of TCR beta CDR3 regions was carried out from RNA transcripts. For the first round of RT-PCR on the TCR CDR3, the HTBI primer set was used together with the Qiagen OneStep RT-PCR kit. The libraries were constructed in a second round of multiplex PCR and then size-selected and purified. The libraries were sequenced on an Illumina HiSeq2000 using paired-end 100 bp reads. As for how the authors treated the data: SOAPnuke was used to process the raw data, removing reads that contained adapters or uncalled bases, had a mean Phred below 15, or lacked an exact match to the constant primer or identifier. COPE v1.2.5 was used to merge the high-quality paired reads, and each unique nucleotide sequence was defined as a clonotype. Clonotypes were aligned to IMGT TRBV, TRBD and TRBJ reference segments using MiTCR v1.1. The analysis was restricted to V-J combinations with a frequency above 0.0001, which together covered roughly 99% of the repertoires. The TCS score was defined as the ratio of F50 (clonal expansion) to E x V (chaos), calculated using BLOSUM62-based TCRdist between CDR3 peptides within each V-J. Welch's t-statistics and random forest reduced roughly 540 V-J features to roughly 13, which were used in a naive Bayes classifier (R e1071). TCRdb passed the public sequencing reads through fastp at Q25 and MiXCR, retaining productive beta sequences. Rows with a matching CDR3 protein are joined into one entry that keeps the most common DNA and genes. These V and J calls rely on TCRdb rather than the paper's analysis. This sample lists under 350,000 distinct CDR3 sequences; around a fifth were detected once. The ten largest clones add up to around 45% of the sample.

V gives up 3 bases and J gives up 2 bases, and the segment between their germline ends measures 11 bases. Via the germline V gene, CDR1 is SGHTA and CDR2 FQGTGA. The CDR3 contains 14 residues, cysteine and phenylalanine counted. Just CDR3 DNA is preserved here, 42 bases in frame from base 1. These data originate in a study of T cells in Graves' hyperthyroidism and ophthalmopathy (dated by TCRdb to the late 2010s). For the wider study: Peripheral blood was sampled at the time of initial diagnosis, prior to any treatment. To identify TCR V-J signatures that set the groups apart, the researchers used a discovery cohort of roughly 100 patients, made up of about 44 with Graves' ophthalmopathy and approximately 57 with stable Graves' hyperthyroidism. Prospective prediction of ophthalmopathy was tested in an independent validation cohort of 18 hyperthyroidism patients and around 16 patients who later progressed to ophthalmopathy. The 100 or so discovery patients were randomly split 7:3 into training and test sets. The study also compared thyroid tissue and blood T-cell repertoires from roughly six Graves' hyperthyroidism patients. After sampling, hyperthyroidism patients received methimazole starting at 30 mg daily, and ophthalmopathy patients received high-dose intravenous methylprednisolone. The paper reports TCR Vbeta CDR3 sequencing of 135 peripheral blood samples: some 41 ophthalmopathy, 75 to 80 hyperthyroidism and around 17 progressor patients. Findings and caveats that apply to the study as a whole: Most expanded thyroid clonotypes (frequency above 0.001) were also detected in blood, a finding suggesting that blood repertoires may reflect thyroid immune responses. Sample size was not statistically predetermined, and blinding of investigators to group allocation was not performed. During validation, the model predicted progression to ophthalmopathy a median of around 6 months ahead of onset, with more than 60% sensitivity and around 73% specificity. A model built on a 13 V-J signature distinguished ophthalmopathy from stable hyperthyroidism, reaching about 88% sensitivity and around 81% specificity in cross-validation and 80%/75% in testing.

Sequences were obtained from blood. Here the chain combines TRBV7-3 and TRBJ2-7; the D region may be TRBD1 or TRBD2, each matching 5 bases equally. The source is a woman aged 45-65 years with Graves' hyperthyroidism. Here the CDR3 is given as CASSFWDRPYEQYF. The bases are TGTGCCAGCAGCTTTTGGGACCGCCCCTACGAGCAGTACTTC. Supplemented by the reference TRBV7-3 and TRBJ2-7 proteins around the CDR3, the complete variable domain is GAGVSQTPSNKVTEKGKYVELRCDPISGHTALYWYRQSLGQGPEFLIYFQGTGAADDSGLPNDRFFAVRPEGSVSTLKIQRTERGDSAVYLCASSFWDRPYEQYFGPGTRLTVT.